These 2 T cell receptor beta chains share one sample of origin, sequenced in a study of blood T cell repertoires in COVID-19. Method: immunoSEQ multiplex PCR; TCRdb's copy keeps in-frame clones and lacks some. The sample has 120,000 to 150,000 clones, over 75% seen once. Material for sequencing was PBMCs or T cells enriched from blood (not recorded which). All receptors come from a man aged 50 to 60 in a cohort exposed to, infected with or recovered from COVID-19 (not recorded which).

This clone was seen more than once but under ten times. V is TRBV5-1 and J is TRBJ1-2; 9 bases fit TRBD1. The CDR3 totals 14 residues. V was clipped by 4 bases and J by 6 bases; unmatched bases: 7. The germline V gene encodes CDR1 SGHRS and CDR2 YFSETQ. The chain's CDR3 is CASSPLDRGDGYTF. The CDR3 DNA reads TGCGCCAGCAGCCCTCTGGACAGGGGAGATGGCTACACCTTC.

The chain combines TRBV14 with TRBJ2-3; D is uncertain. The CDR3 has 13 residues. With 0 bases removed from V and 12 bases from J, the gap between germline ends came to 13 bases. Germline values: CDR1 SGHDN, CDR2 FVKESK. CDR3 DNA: TGTGCCAGCAGCCAAGATTTAGTGTCCCCCCAGTATTTT. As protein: CASSQDLVSPQYF.